The 31 T cell receptor beta chains listed next were all sequenced from one sample in a study of T cell responses to AZD1222 COVID-19 vaccine. The method was immunoSEQ multiplex PCR; TCRdb's version includes in-frame clones alone and lacks a portion of them. In the table there are 140,000 to 150,000 clones, 88% of which are singletons. The sequences come from peripheral blood, collected on day 0 of AZD1222 vaccination. These receptor sequences come from an adult in good health.

The chain has TRBV24-1 and TRBJ1-1; D is perhaps TRBD1 (5 bases). Per the germline V gene, CDR1 is KGHDR and CDR2 is SFDVKD. V lost 8 bases and J 1 base, leaving 10 bases between the germline ends. This CDR3 contains 13 residues. This chain's CDR3 is CATTKGWNTEAFF. In nucleotides, the CDR3 is TGTGCCACCACTAAGGGGTGGAACACTGAAGCTTTCTTT.

V and J are TRBV6-2 or TRBV6-3 and TRBJ1-1; TRBD1 agrees at 11 bases. Germline V gene sequence: CDR1 MNHEY, CDR2 SVGEGT. The J segment lost 10 bases and the V segment lost 2 bases, leaving 9 bases of the junction unmatched. The CDR3 extends over 15 amino acids. The CDR3 DNA is TGTGCCAGCAGTTACAATGGACAGGGGGCTTTGAGAGCTTTCTTT. This gives the protein CASSYNGQGALRAFF.

The rearrangement joins TRBV11-1 to TRBJ1-2, with D maybe TRBD1 (6 bases). Per the germline V gene, CDR1 is SGHAT and CDR2 is FQDESV (reference sequence). V lost 5 bases and J lost 8, with 15 bases in between. The CDR3 covers 13 residues. The DNA for the CDR3 is TGTGCCAGCAGCCCGAGTGGACAGATCGGCTACACCTTC. It is translated as CASSPSGQIGYTF.

The rearrangement links TRBV5-1 to TRBJ2-5; D remains unclear. V lost 2 bases to trimming and J lost 0 bases, with 5 bases between them. Germline lookup yields CDR1 SGHRS and CDR2 YFSETQ. CDR3 size: 13 residues. Here the CDR3 DNA reads TGCGCCAGCAGCTTTCTCGACCAAGAGACCCAGTACTTC. Its translation: CASSFLDQETQYF.

The chain joins TRBV12-3 or TRBV12-4 to TRBJ2-2, with D perhaps matching TRBD2 (5 bases). Trimming took 4 bases from V and 3 from J, leaving 6 bases between them. The CDR3 runs 13 residues. This CDR3 is CASSWRDTGELFF. As DNA, the CDR3 is TGTGCCAGCAGTTGGCGGGACACCGGGGAGCTGTTTTTT.

This sequence joins TRBV9 and TRBJ1-5; D might be TRBD1 (6 bases). The CDR3 spans 13 residues. Trimming stripped 0 bases from V and 9 bases from J, with 10 bases between. Germline assignment: CDR1 SGDLS and CDR2 YYNGEE. The CDR3 DNA reads as TGTGCCAGCAGCGTAGCAATAGGGGGGCCCCAGCATTTT. Translating gives CASSVAIGGPQHF.

The CDR3 coding sequence is TGCGCCGGTCCGAAAGGCCAGAACGAGCAGTACTTC. It specifies CAGPKGQNEQYF. This sequence joins TRBV10-1 and TRBJ2-7; D gene unclear. The V end was cut by 11 bases, the J end by 5 bases, with 16 bases between. The CDR3 runs 12 residues. The V gene's germline CDR1 is WNHNN and CDR2 SYGVQD (reference sequence).

The V gene is TRBV10-2, the J gene TRBJ1-1; D gene uncertain. Trimming stripped 2 bases from V and 1 base from J, with 11 bases between. CDR1 and CDR2 (germline): WSHSY, SAAADI. This CDR3 has 15 residues. The CDR3 region is CASSEPGNGNTEAFF. CDR3 DNA sequence: TGCGCCAGCAGTGAGCCGGGTAATGGGAACACTGAAGCTTTCTTT.

The chain combines TRBV5-1 with TRBJ1-2; possibly TRBD1 for D (5 bases). The CDR3 spans 15 residues. V was clipped by 4 bases and J by 2 bases, with 15 bases between them. Per the germline V gene, CDR1 is SGHRS and CDR2 is YFSETQ. CDR3 bases: TGCGCCAGCAGCCGGGCCCGGACACCCAACTATGGCTACACCTTC. Translating it yields CASSRARTPNYGYTF.

The rearrangement links TRBV18 to TRBJ2-3; TRBD2 aligns across 7 bases. Germline V gene sequence: CDR1 KGHSH, CDR2 LQKENI. This CDR3 has 13 amino acids. V was clipped by 3 bases and J by 12 bases; unmatched bases: 9. Here the CDR3 DNA reads TGTGCCAGCTCACCTAGTGCACTAGCGATACAGTATTTT. Translated, it gives CASSPSALAIQYF.

V is TRBV11-2 and J is TRBJ1-2; the match to TRBD1 covers 9 bases. The CDR3 is made up of 15 amino acids. CDR1 SGHAT and CDR2 FQNNGV come from the germline V gene. The junction had 8 bases not matched to a gene; V was cut back by 4 bases and J by 5 bases. The CDR3 protein is CASSSLTGGGYGYTF. CDR3 sequence (DNA): TGTGCCAGCAGCTCCCTTACAGGGGGCGGATATGGCTACACCTTC.

The V call is TRBV28, the J call TRBJ2-7; perhaps TRBD1 as D (5 bases). The CDR3 is 13 residues long. Germline CDR1 and CDR2: MDHEN and SYDVKM. V dropped 2 bases and J dropped 5 bases, with 10 bases sitting between them. The CDR3 sequence: CASSLQGRNEQYF. CDR3 in DNA: TGTGCCAGCAGTTTACAGGGTCGGAACGAGCAGTACTTC.

The chain has TRBV18 and TRBJ1-1; tentatively, D is TRBD1 (6 bases). This CDR3 is 17 amino acids long. From germline, CDR1 is KGHSH and CDR2 LQKENI. Trimming shortened V by 1 base and J by 1 base, and 16 bases separated the two germline ends. In nucleotides, the CDR3 is TGTGCCAGCTCACCACGAGAAGGGGGGGCAGGGAACACTGAAGCTTTCTTT. This codes for CASSPREGGAGNTEAFF.

The rearrangement joins TRBV4-1 to TRBJ2-5, with TRBD2 matching over 8 bases. The trim removed 2 bases at V and 4 bases at J, leaving 9 bases unmatched. The CDR3 extends over 16 amino acids. The germline V gene has CDR1 MGHRA and CDR2 YSYEKL. The DNA for the CDR3 is TGCGCCAGCAGCCAATCGGGCGGACTAGCCTTAGAGACCCAGTACTTC. It codes for CASSQSGGLALETQYF.

The chain joins TRBV28 to TRBJ2-6, with 10 bases aligning to TRBD2. Per the germline V gene, CDR1 is MDHEN and CDR2 is SYDVKM. Trimming cost V 5 bases and J 0 bases; bases outside gene matches: 4. The CDR3 extends over 17 amino acids. In DNA, the CDR3 is TGTGCCAGCAGTCCCACTAGCGGGGCCTCTGGGGCCAACGTCCTGACTTTC. Its translation: CASSPTSGASGANVLTF.

The chain carries TRBV29-1 and TRBJ2-1; the match to TRBD2 covers 12 bases. CDR1 is SQVTM, CDR2 ANQGSEA, per germline. With 6 bases clipped from V and 5 bases from J, the junction kept 17 bases outside the gene matches. The CDR3 is 18 amino acids. The CDR3, as DNA: TGCAGCGTCGTTGGACTAGCGGGGCTTCGACGGCACAACAATGAGCAGTTCTTC. This sequence encodes CSVVGLAGLRRHNNEQFF.

V usage is TRBV5-1 and J usage is TRBJ2-3, with 12 bases aligning to TRBD2. Trimming took 1 base from V and 3 from J; bases not matched to a gene: 9. The germline CDR1 and CDR2 sequences are SGHRS and YFSETQ. CDR3 length equals 18 residues. CDR3 in DNA: TGCGCCAGCAGCTTGCCCGGGCTAGCGGGGGGGGCGACAGATACGCAGTATTTT. Residues: CASSLPGLAGGATDTQYF.

This clone was observed a few times. This chain connects TRBV25-1 to TRBJ2-1, with a tentative D call TRBD1 (6 bases). The CDR3 is 14 residues long. Germline lookup yields CDR1 MGHDK and CDR2 SYGVNS. V lost 6 bases and J 7 bases, leaving 16 bases between the germline ends. CDR3 DNA sequence: TGTGCCAGCAGCCTATCCCTCGGACAGAATGAGCAGTTCTTC. Translated: CASSLSLGQNEQFF.

This chain connects TRBV2 to TRBJ1-2; possibly TRBD1 for D (5 bases). Looked up from germline, CDR1 is SNHLY and CDR2 is FYNNEI. V was cut by 6 bases and J by 5 bases, with 19 bases left in between. The CDR3 spans 15 residues. The CDR3, as DNA: TGTGCCAGCAGGATTACTTTACAGGTCCGGTATGGCTACACCTTC. Protein sequence: CASRITLQVRYGYTF.

The V and J genes are TRBV14 and TRBJ1-4; TRBD1 matches 7 bases. The CDR3 extends over 14 amino acids. Per the germline V gene, CDR1 is SGHDN and CDR2 is FVKESK. V trimming: 4 bases; J trimming: 7 bases; junction bases outside the gene matches: 6. CDR3 nucleotide sequence: TGTGCCAGCAGCCCACAGGGGAGGAGTGAAAAACTGTTTTTT. Translation: CASSPQGRSEKLFF.

The chain links TRBV30 to TRBJ1-2, with 8 bases identical to TRBD1. Germline trimming cut 1 base from V and 2 bases from J; bases unmatched to any gene: 6. The CDR3 consists of 15 residues. CDR1 is GTSNPN and CDR2 is SVGIG in the germline V gene (reference sequence). CDR3 region: CAWSDPGGANYGYTF. The CDR3 nucleotides are TGTGCCTGGAGTGATCCAGGGGGCGCGAACTATGGCTACACCTTC.

This clone was counted only a few times. The chain links TRBV2 to TRBJ1-1; D not certain. Looked up from germline, CDR1 is SNHLY and CDR2 is FYNNEI. This CDR3 has 17 residues. Trimming removed 2 bases at V and 0 bases at J, with 16 bases between. For the CDR3, the DNA is TGTGCCAGCAGTGAACCAACCGGACTGGCCATGAACACTGAAGCTTTCTTT. Amino acids: CASSEPTGLAMNTEAFF.

V is TRBV12-3 or TRBV12-4 and J is TRBJ2-5; a weak D match, TRBD2 (5 bases). This CDR3 contains 13 residues. The V and J ends lost 5 bases and 5 bases respectively, with 12 bases between them. The CDR3 DNA follows: TGTGCCAGCAGTACCACTAGTCAGGAGACCCAGTACTTC. Residues: CASSTTSQETQYF.

V gene TRBV7-9 combines with J gene TRBJ1-1; D call uncertain. In germline, CDR1 is SEHNR, CDR2 FQNEAQ (reference sequence). V dropped 0 bases and J dropped 11 bases, with 7 bases sitting between them. The CDR3 contains 11 residues. CDR3 sequence (DNA): TGTGCCAGCAGCTTAGCGGAGACGGCTTTCTTT. Protein sequence: CASSLAETAFF.

The V and J genes are TRBV11-2 and TRBJ1-1; D unclear. Trimming took off 2 bases at V and 4 bases at J, with 11 bases between the two ends. CDR3 length: 14 amino acids. Germline V gives CDR1 SGHAT, CDR2 FQNNGV. The chain's CDR3 is CASSLWATATEAFF. CDR3 bases: TGTGCCAGCAGCTTATGGGCCACGGCCACTGAAGCTTTCTTT.

V usage is TRBV7-9 and J usage is TRBJ2-3, with 9 bases aligning to TRBD2. Germline CDR1 and CDR2: SEHNR and FQNEAQ (reference sequence). V gave up 1 base and J gave up 4 bases; unmatched junction bases: 6. This CDR3 is built from 16 residues. CDR3 residues: CASSLDAGGPPDTQYF. Here the CDR3 DNA reads TGTGCCAGCAGCTTAGATGCGGGGGGGCCCCCAGATACGCAGTATTTT. The variable domain in full, with the rest retrieved from reference TRBV7-9 and TRBJ2-3, is DTGVSQNPRHKITKRGQNVTFRCDPISEHNRLYWYRQTLGQGPEFLTYFQNEAQLEKSRLLSDRFSAERPKGSFSTLEIQRTEQGDSAMYLCASSLDAGGPPDTQYFGPGTRLTVL.

V gene TRBV28 combines with J gene TRBJ1-1; TRBD1 matches at 8 bases. There are 14 residues in the CDR3. V shed 6 bases, J shed 5 bases, and the junction held 8 bases outside the gene matches. Germline V gene lookup returns CDR1 MDHEN and CDR2 SYDVKM. This CDR3 is CASSAGRGRTEAFF. Written as DNA, the CDR3 is TGTGCCAGCAGCGCAGGCAGGGGGCGTACTGAAGCTTTCTTT.

This clone appeared a single time. The chain carries TRBV14 and TRBJ2-4; TRBD2 might be the D (6 bases). CDR3 length equals 15 residues. Deletions cut 5 bases from V and 9 bases from J, with 20 bases between. The germline V gene has CDR1 SGHDN and CDR2 FVKESK. The CDR3, as DNA: TGTGCCAGCAGCGCGAGCCAGGGAGGCGTAGGCATTCAGTACTTC. Protein sequence: CASSASQGGVGIQYF.

The CDR3 DNA reads TGTGCCACCAGCCGCGGACAGGGGAACACTGAAGCTTTCTTT. Translating it yields CATSRGQGNTEAFF. The chain recombines TRBV15 with TRBJ1-1; 8 bases line up with TRBD1. Germline values: CDR1 LNHNV, CDR2 YYDKDF (reference sequence). This CDR3 region has 14 residues. J was trimmed by 1 base and V by 5 bases; bases with no gene match: 3.

The chain has TRBV6-1 and TRBJ2-7, with unresolved D. Germline assignment: CDR1 MNHNS and CDR2 SASEGT. The CDR3 runs to 12 residues. The V gene lost 6 bases and the J gene lost 2 bases, with 8 bases spanning the gap. The CDR3 region has the DNA TGTGCCAGCAGACATGAAACCTACGAGCAGTACTTC. Amino acid sequence: CASRHETYEQYF.

The V call is TRBV6-6, the J call TRBJ2-5; a weak D match, TRBD1 (6 bases). V was trimmed by 0 bases and J by 5 bases, leaving 10 bases between them. This CDR3 spans 14 amino acids. CDR1 MNHNY and CDR2 SVGAGI come from the germline V gene (reference sequence). Here the CDR3 DNA reads TGTGCCAGCAGTTACTCTGGGGGCGGCGAGACCCAGTACTTC. It specifies CASSYSGGGETQYF.